Each of the 8 T cell receptor beta chains below was sequenced from the same sample in a study of T cells in localized non-small cell lung cancer. The data were produced by immunoSEQ multiplex PCR, yet TCRdb's version contains in-frame clones alone and is incomplete. The sample carries over 30,000 clones, 86% recorded once. The sample here was peripheral blood mononuclear cells, taken before any cancer treatment. The receptors were sampled from a male donor older than 55 with stage II lung adenocarcinoma.

V gene TRBV25-1 combines with J gene TRBJ2-1; the match to TRBD2 covers 11 bases. The CDR3 totals 15 residues. CDR1 and CDR2 from the germline V gene are MGHDK and SYGVNS. Germline trimming cut 3 bases from V and 5 bases from J; bases unmatched to any gene: 3. This CDR3 reads CASSDSGRANNEQFF. CDR3 nucleotides: TGTGCCAGCAGTGATAGCGGGAGGGCCAACAATGAGCAGTTCTTC.

This chain connects TRBV7-2 to TRBJ1-2; 8 bases line up with TRBD1. The trim removed 3 bases at V and 4 bases at J, leaving 7 bases unmatched. In germline, CDR1 is SGHTA, CDR2 FQGNSA. This CDR3 comprises 15 residues. CDR3 in DNA: TGTGCCAGCAGCTTCGGACAGGGCTTAGCCTATGGCTACACCTTC. Translated: CASSFGQGLAYGYTF. Looking up the rest from reference TRBV7-2 and TRBJ1-2 gives the full variable domain: GAGVSQSPSNKVTEKGKDVELRCDPISGHTALYWYRQSLGQGLEFLIYFQGNSAPDKSGLPSDRFSAERTGGSVSTLTIQRTQQEDSAVYLCASSFGQGLAYGYTFGSGTRLTVV.

The chain recombines TRBV7-2 with TRBJ2-4, with 9 bases that match TRBD2. This CDR3 region has 16 residues. The V gene end was trimmed by 5 bases and the J gene end by 0 bases; junction bases not matched to a gene: 5. Germline V gene lookup returns CDR1 SGHTA and CDR2 FQGNSA. The CDR3 region has the DNA TGTGCCAGCAGCCCTAGCGGGGTAATAGCCAAAAACATTCAGTACTTC. Its translation: CASSPSGVIAKNIQYF.

This sequence joins TRBV28 and TRBJ2-1, with D unclear. This CDR3 has 11 amino acids. V dropped 7 bases and J dropped 0 bases, with 1 base sitting between them. Germline V gives CDR1 MDHEN, CDR2 SYDVKM. CDR3 nucleotides: TGTGCCAGCATCTCCTACAATGAGCAGTTCTTC. Residues: CASISYNEQFF. Supplemented by reference TRBV28 and TRBJ2-1, the full variable domain reads DVKVTQSSRYLVKRTGEKVFLECVQDMDHENMFWYRQDPGLGLRLIYFSYDVKMKEKGDIPEGYSVSREKKERFSLILESASTNQTSMYLCASISYNEQFFGPGTRLTVL.

This sequence joins TRBV25-1 and TRBJ2-7; D might be TRBD1 (5 bases). The CDR3 is 14 amino acids. Germline CDR1 is MGHDK and CDR2 is SYGVNS. V was trimmed by 6 bases and J by 5 bases, leaving 17 bases between them. This CDR3 reads CASRPGHASDEQYF. The CDR3 DNA sequence: TGTGCCAGCAGACCCGGACACGCGAGCGACGAGCAGTACTTC.

V gene TRBV4-3 combines with J gene TRBJ2-6; 7 positions match TRBD2. Germline-derived CDR1 and CDR2 are LGHNA and YSLEER. This CDR3 is 16 amino acids long. The J segment lost 2 bases and the V segment lost 4 bases, leaving 5 bases of the junction unmatched. CDR3 bases: TGCGCCAGCAGCCGGGATGGGGGGGCTGGGGCCAACGTCCTGACTTTC. Translation: CASSRDGGAGANVLTF.

The rearrangement uses TRBV30 and TRBJ2-1; D could derive from TRBD1 or TRBD2 (5 bases each). The CDR3 sequence is 14 residues long. The V and J ends lost 0 bases and 5 bases respectively, with 11 bases between them. The germline V gene has CDR1 GTSNPN and CDR2 SVGIG (reference sequence). The CDR3 bases are TGTGCCTGGAGTGTAGGGACGGTTAACAATGAGCAGTTCTTC. Protein product: CAWSVGTVNNEQFF.

The genes are TRBV7-9 and TRBJ1-1; possibly TRBD1 for D (5 bases). Germline assignment: CDR1 SEHNR and CDR2 FQNEAQ (reference sequence). Trimming cost V 6 bases and J 0 bases, with 8 bases left between them. The CDR3 is made up of 13 amino acids. CDR3 region: CASSGGLNTEAFF. CDR3 coding DNA: TGTGCCAGCAGTGGGGGTTTGAACACTGAAGCTTTCTTT.